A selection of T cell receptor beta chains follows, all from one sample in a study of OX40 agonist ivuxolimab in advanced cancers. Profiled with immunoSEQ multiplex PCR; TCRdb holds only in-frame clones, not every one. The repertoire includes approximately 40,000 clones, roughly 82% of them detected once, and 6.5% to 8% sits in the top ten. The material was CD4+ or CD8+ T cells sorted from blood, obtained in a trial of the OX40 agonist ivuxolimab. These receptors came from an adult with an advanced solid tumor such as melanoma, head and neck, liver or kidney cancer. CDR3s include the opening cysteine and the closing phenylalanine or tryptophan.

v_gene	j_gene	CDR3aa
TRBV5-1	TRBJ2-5	CASRGTGGQETQYF
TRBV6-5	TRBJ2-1	CASSQPSGRVGEQFF
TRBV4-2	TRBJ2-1	CASSQDMGVAGRNEQFF
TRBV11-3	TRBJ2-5	CASSLGRSQETQYF
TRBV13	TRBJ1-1	CASSYRQGAVNTEAFF
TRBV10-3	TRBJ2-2	CAISESVDRANTGELFF
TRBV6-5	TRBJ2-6	CASLSGANVLTF
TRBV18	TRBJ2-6	CASSPRRGSTGANVLTF
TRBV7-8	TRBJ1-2	CASSLATDGLGGYTF
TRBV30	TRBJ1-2	CAWSLKGTDGYTF
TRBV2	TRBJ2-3	CASSEGFGNVDTQYF
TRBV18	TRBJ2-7	CASSPLPGVSSYEQYF
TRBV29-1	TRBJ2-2	CSTSGAGAGGELFF
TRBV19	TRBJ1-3	CASSTQGEPGNTIYF
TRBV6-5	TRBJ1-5	CASRDHPGNQPQHF
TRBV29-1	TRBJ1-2	CSVGLRDGYTF
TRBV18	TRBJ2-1	CASSPQASYNEQFF
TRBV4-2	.	CASSHSSGTISYEQYF
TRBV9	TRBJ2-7	CASTLLGREVYEQYF
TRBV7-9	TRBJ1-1	CASSLSAPPLGMNTEAFF
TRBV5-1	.	CASSSTILDTYEQYF
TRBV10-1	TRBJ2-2	CASSDRQGPFTGELFF
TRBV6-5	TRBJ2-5	CASSYLLAGRETQYF
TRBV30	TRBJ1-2	CAWSEQGNYGYTF
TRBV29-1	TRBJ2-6	CSVDAPDRVGANVLTF
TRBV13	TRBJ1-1	CASSSPTGGTEAFF
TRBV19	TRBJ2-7	CASSIARGAYEQYF
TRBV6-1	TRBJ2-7	CASSATYSLRWSYEQYF
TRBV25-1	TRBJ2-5	CASGGTGGETQYF
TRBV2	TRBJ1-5	CASSESRGRRGQPQHF
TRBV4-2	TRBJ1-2	CASSPSLWADYGYTF
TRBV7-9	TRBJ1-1	CASSLDGLETEAFF
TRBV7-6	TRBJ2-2	CASVETSGMGTGELFF
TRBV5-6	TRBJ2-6	CASSLTGISGANVLTF
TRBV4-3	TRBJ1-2	CASIAGPPNYGYTF
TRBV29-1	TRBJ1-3	CSVEDRDAGNTIYF
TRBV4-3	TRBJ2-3	CASSQAPSGLASTDTQYF
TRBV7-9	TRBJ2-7	CASSLEGLLYEQYF